Below, 26 T cell receptor beta chains from the same sample are listed, as sequenced in a study of blood T cell repertoires in COVID-19. Assay used: immunoSEQ multiplex PCR; TCRdb lists only in-frame clones, some missing. Counted here are 250,000 or so clones, roughly nine tenths occurring once; the ten biggest clones make up 1.2%. Sequences were obtained from PBMCs or T cells enriched from blood (not recorded which). Every receptor here comes from a human donor in a cohort exposed to, infected with or recovered from COVID-19 (not recorded which). The donor label of this sample is uncertain.

The J gene is TRBJ2-3, the V gene TRBV10-3, with a tentative D call TRBD1 (6 bases). V was clipped by 9 bases and J by 3 bases, with 22 bases between them. From germline, CDR1 is ENHRY and CDR2 SYGVKD. This CDR3 is 16 amino acids long. CDR3 DNA sequence: TGTGCCATACAGGGAGCCTCCCGTTGGTGGACAGATACGCAGTATTTT. Translated: CAIQGASRWWTDTQYF.

The chain combines TRBV5-5 with TRBJ1-2; D not certain. The CDR3 is made up of 14 amino acids. Germline CDR1 reads SGHKS; CDR2 reads YYEKEE (reference sequence). V gave up 0 bases and J gave up 4 bases, with 10 bases separating them. CDR3 sequence: CASSLELVSYGYTF. CDR3 bases: TGTGCCAGCAGCTTGGAGTTAGTTAGCTATGGCTACACCTTC.

This chain connects TRBV28 to TRBJ2-3; tentative D call: TRBD2 (5 bases). Trimming took off 5 bases at V and 9 bases at J, with 9 bases between the two ends. In germline, CDR1 is MDHEN, CDR2 SYDVKM. The CDR3 runs 11 residues. The CDR3 sequence is CASSPGVTQYF. For the CDR3, the DNA is TGTGCCAGCAGTCCCGGGGTAACGCAGTATTTT.

The chain carries TRBV27 and TRBJ2-2; unclear D gene. The CDR3 has 12 amino acids. Germline V CDR1 and CDR2: MNHEY, SMNVEV (reference sequence). Deletions cut 8 bases from V and 6 bases from J, with 10 bases between. CDR3 loop: CASGLFAGELFF. CDR3 coding DNA: TGTGCCAGCGGCCTTTTCGCCGGGGAGCTGTTTTTT.

The genes are TRBV6-4 and TRBJ2-3; D is uncertain. Germline V gene lookup returns CDR1 MRHNA and CDR2 SNTAGT. The CDR3 length is 14 residues. V was trimmed by 3 bases and J by 2 bases, leaving 9 bases between them. The CDR3 nucleotides are TGTGCCAGCAGTGAGAGTAGAGACACAGATACGCAGTATTTT. Encoded protein: CASSESRDTDTQYF.

The V and J genes are TRBV5-6 and TRBJ1-6; 7 positions agree with TRBD1. CDR1 SGHDT and CDR2 YYEEEE come from the germline V gene. V lost 0 bases to trimming and J lost 7 bases; unmatched junction nucleotides: 7. This CDR3 contains 16 residues. The CDR3 nucleotides read TGTGCCAGCAGCTTGGCGACAGGGTTGGGGAATTCACCCCTCCACTTT. It specifies CASSLATGLGNSPLHF.

This sequence joins TRBV7-9 and TRBJ1-2, with TRBD1 identical over 8 bases. V lost 5 bases and J lost 8; bases outside the gene matches: 7. The length of the CDR3 is 13 residues. CDR1 is SEHNR and CDR2 is FQNEAQ in the germline V gene (reference sequence). The CDR3 loop reads CASSIWTGNGYTF. The CDR3 DNA sequence: TGTGCCAGCAGCATATGGACAGGGAACGGCTACACCTTC.

This chain connects TRBV19 to TRBJ1-6, with 10 positions matching TRBD1. CDR3 length equals 15 residues. Germline CDR1 is LNHDA and CDR2 is SQIVND (reference sequence). Trimming cost V 9 bases and J 3 bases; bases outside gene matches: 5. CDR3 sequence reads: CASATGGLYNSPLHF. The CDR3 nucleotides read TGTGCCAGCGCGACAGGGGGCCTCTATAATTCACCCCTCCACTTT.

For this clone: Distinct nucleotide sequences in the sample also encode this CDR3. The chain joins TRBV10-3 to TRBJ1-1; D might be TRBD1 (5 bases). Trimming stripped 5 bases from V and 2 bases from J, with 9 bases between. Germline CDR1 is ENHRY and CDR2 is SYGVKD. The CDR3 contains 13 residues. For the CDR3, the DNA is TGTGCCATCAGTTCCCAGGGAAACACTGAAGCTTTCTTT. This gives the protein CAISSQGNTEAFF.

This chain links TRBV7-9 with TRBJ1-2; TRBD1 agrees at 12 bases. This CDR3 comprises 14 residues. Germline CDR1 and CDR2: SEHNR and FQNEAQ (reference sequence). The V segment lost 7 bases and the J segment 8 bases; nucleotides outside the gene matches: 8. The CDR3 protein is CASTTGTGGYGYTF. The CDR3 DNA reads TGTGCCAGCACCACCGGGACAGGGGGCTACGGCTACACCTTC.

This sequence joins TRBV4-3 and TRBJ2-6, with a weak D call TRBD1 (6 bases). CDR3 length equals 17 residues. The V gene's germline CDR1 is LGHNA and CDR2 YSLEER. Trimming took 1 base from V and 0 from J, leaving 10 bases between them. Here the CDR3 DNA reads TGCGCCAGCAGCCAAGGAACAGGGAGCTCTGGGGCCAACGTCCTGACTTTC. Protein sequence: CASSQGTGSSGANVLTF.

This sequence joins TRBV9 and TRBJ2-5; a weak D match, TRBD2 (5 bases). Germline loops: CDR1 SGDLS, CDR2 YYNGEE. V lost 2 bases to trimming and J lost 2 bases, with 13 bases between them. The CDR3 spans 15 residues. The CDR3, as DNA: TGTGCCAGCAGCGTCGAAGCCTCGGGGCAAGAGACCCAGTACTTC. Its translation is CASSVEASGQETQYF.

The chain couples TRBV7-8 to TRBJ1-6; a possible D gene is TRBD1 (5 bases). The CDR3 has 15 residues. CDR1 is SGHVS and CDR2 is FQNEAQ in the germline V gene. The V gene lost 4 bases and the J gene lost 7 bases, with 14 bases spanning the gap. The CDR3 reads CASSSVNSGNSPLHF. The CDR3 nucleotides read TGTGCCAGCAGCTCCGTGAACTCAGGGAATTCACCCCTCCACTTT.

This clone is a singleton in its sample. DNA of the CDR3: TGTGCCAGCACCGACCAGGGAAACACCGGGGAGCTGTTTTTT. Its translation: CASTDQGNTGELFF. The chain recombines TRBV9 with TRBJ2-2, with D possibly TRBD1 on 5 matching bases. Germline V gene data show CDR1 as SGDLS and CDR2 as YYNGEE. CDR3 size: 14 residues. Trimming took off 6 bases at V and 2 bases at J, with 11 bases between the two ends.

V usage is TRBV7-8 and J usage is TRBJ2-7, with 12 bases aligning to TRBD1. The CDR3 is made up of 18 amino acids. Losses at the gene ends were 3 bases for V and 2 bases for J; bases not matched to a gene: 11. Germline CDR1 and CDR2: SGHVS and FQNEAQ. CDR3 sequence (DNA): TGTGCCAGCAGCTTCCGGGACAGGGGGCTTGTCCATCCCTACGAGCAGTACTTC. Amino acids: CASSFRDRGLVHPYEQYF. The full variable domain, completed using reference TRBV7-8 and TRBJ2-7, is GAGVSQSPRYKVAKRGQDVALRCDPISGHVSLFWYQQALGQGPEFLTYFQNEAQLDKSGLPSDRFFAERPEGSVSTLKIQRTQQEDSAVYLCASSFRDRGLVHPYEQYFGPGTRLTVT.

The chain joins TRBV10-3 to TRBJ1-1; D unresolved. The germline gives CDR1 ENHRY, CDR2 SYGVKD. The ends were cut back, 6 bases at V and 2 bases at J, with 10 bases in the middle. This CDR3 is 13 amino acids long. CDR3 DNA sequence: TGTGCCATCAGCCTGACGGGAAACACTGAAGCTTTCTTT. Its translation is CAISLTGNTEAFF.

V gene TRBV7-9 combines with J gene TRBJ2-1; D is uncertain. V lost 0 bases to trimming and J lost 5 bases, with 5 bases between them. Germline V gene data show CDR1 as SEHNR and CDR2 as FQNEAQ (reference sequence). This CDR3 comprises 13 residues. CDR3 bases: TGTGCCAGCAGCTTAGCCCAGGACAATGAGCAGTTCTTC. Encoded protein: CASSLAQDNEQFF.

The chain employs TRBV19 and TRBJ1-1, with TRBD1 identical over 8 bases. V shed 5 bases and J 4 bases; nucleotides not matched to a gene: 6. Germline V gives CDR1 LNHDA, CDR2 SQIVND (reference sequence). The CDR3 extends over 14 amino acids. The CDR3 region is CASSAETGGTEAFF. The CDR3 nucleotides read TGTGCCAGTAGTGCCGAAACAGGGGGCACTGAAGCTTTCTTT.

This sequence joins TRBV5-1 and TRBJ2-7, with a weak D call TRBD2 (6 bases). The germline V gene encodes CDR1 SGHRS and CDR2 YFSETQ. This CDR3 has 14 amino acids. The V and J ends lost 4 bases and 3 bases respectively, with 14 bases between them. The chain's CDR3 is CASSNRGNHYEQYF. CDR3 coding DNA: TGCGCCAGCAGCAATCGCGGGAACCACTACGAGCAGTACTTC.

This chain connects TRBV7-2 to TRBJ2-1, with 10 bases that match TRBD2. The germline V gene encodes CDR1 SGHTA and CDR2 FQGNSA. The trim removed 2 bases at V and 3 bases at J, leaving 7 bases unmatched. The CDR3 extends over 17 amino acids. CDR3 residues: CASSLSVAGGLYNEQFF. CDR3 nucleotides: TGTGCCAGCAGCTTATCCGTAGCGGGGGGCCTCTACAATGAGCAGTTCTTC. Looking up the rest from reference TRBV7-2 and TRBJ2-1 gives the full variable domain: GAGVSQSPSNKVTEKGKDVELRCDPISGHTALYWYRQSLGQGLEFLIYFQGNSAPDKSGLPSDRFSAERTGGSVSTLTIQRTQQEDSAVYLCASSLSVAGGLYNEQFFGPGTRLTVL.

The chain has TRBV6-2 or TRBV6-3 and TRBJ1-2; D is possibly TRBD1 (5 bases). The V and J ends lost 6 bases and 5 bases respectively, with 13 bases between them. The CDR3 is made up of 13 amino acids. CDR1 is MNHEY and CDR2 is SVGEGT in the germline V gene. CDR3 coding DNA: TGTGCCAGCAGCGTACGGGACTTTTATGGCTACACCTTC. Amino acids: CASSVRDFYGYTF.

This chain uses TRBV19 with TRBJ2-1, with 12 bases that match TRBD2. V trimming: 9 bases; J trimming: 8 bases; junction bases outside the gene matches: 11. CDR1 and CDR2 (germline): LNHDA, SQIVND (reference sequence). The CDR3 runs 15 residues. CDR3 sequence (DNA): TGTGCCAGCTCTAGCGGGGGGGCCCCTCGGGATGAGCAGTTCTTC. Protein sequence: CASSSGGAPRDEQFF.

The genes are TRBV12-5 and TRBJ2-3; D gene uncertain. The germline CDR1 and CDR2 sequences are LGHNT and FRNRAP. This CDR3 is 16 amino acids long. V lost 6 bases to trimming and J lost 2 bases, with 18 bases between them. Here the CDR3 DNA reads TGTGCTAGTGGCATTGGTACACGTCTCAACACAGATACGCAGTATTTT. This codes for CASGIGTRLNTDTQYF.

The chain recombines TRBV6-2 or TRBV6-3 with TRBJ2-7; D perhaps matches TRBD2 (6 bases). Trimming removed 5 bases from V and 2 bases from J, with 10 bases in between. CDR1 MNHEY and CDR2 SVGEGT come from the germline V gene. The CDR3 sequence is 13 residues long. CDR3 coding DNA: TGTGCCAGCAGTAGACCGGGAGCCTACGAGCAGTACTTC. This codes for CASSRPGAYEQYF.

The chain couples TRBV7-3 to TRBJ2-1; 11 positions match TRBD2. The CDR3 consists of 16 residues. CDR1 and CDR2 from the germline V gene are SGHTA and FQGTGA. V shed 4 bases, J shed 5 bases, and the junction held 7 bases outside the gene matches. CDR3 protein: CASSSPLAGGDNEQFF. In DNA form, the CDR3 reads TGTGCCAGCAGCTCACCCCTAGCGGGGGGTGACAATGAGCAGTTCTTC.

This chain joins TRBV24-1 and TRBJ1-5; a weak D match, TRBD1 (5 bases). V was shortened by 11 bases and J by 8 bases, with 15 bases between the two germline ends. This CDR3 is 12 amino acids long. CDR1 and CDR2 (germline): KGHDR, SFDVKD. CDR3 in amino acids: CAISTGVEPQHF. CDR3 bases: TGTGCCATCTCAACGGGGGTGGAGCCCCAGCATTTT.